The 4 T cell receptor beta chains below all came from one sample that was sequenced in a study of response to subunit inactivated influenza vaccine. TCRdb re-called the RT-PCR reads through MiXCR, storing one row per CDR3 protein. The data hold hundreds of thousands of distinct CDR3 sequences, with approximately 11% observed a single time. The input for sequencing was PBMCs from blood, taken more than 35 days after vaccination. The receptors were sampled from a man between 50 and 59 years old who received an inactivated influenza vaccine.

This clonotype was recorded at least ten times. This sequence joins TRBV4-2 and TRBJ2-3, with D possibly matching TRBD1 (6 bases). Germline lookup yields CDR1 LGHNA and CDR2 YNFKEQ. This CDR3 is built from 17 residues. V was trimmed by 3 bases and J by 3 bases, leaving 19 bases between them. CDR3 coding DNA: TGTGCCAGCAGCCACTCCACTCCGGGACAAGTTACAGATACGCAGTATTTT. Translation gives CASSHSTPGQVTDTQYF.

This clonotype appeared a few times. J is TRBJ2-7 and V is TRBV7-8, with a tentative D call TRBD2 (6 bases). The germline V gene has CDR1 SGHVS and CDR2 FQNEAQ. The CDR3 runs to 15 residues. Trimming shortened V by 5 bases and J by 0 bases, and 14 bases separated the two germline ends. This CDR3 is CASSLGTPSSYEQYF. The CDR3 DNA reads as TGTGCCAGCAGCCTCGGGACTCCGAGCTCCTACGAGCAGTACTTC.

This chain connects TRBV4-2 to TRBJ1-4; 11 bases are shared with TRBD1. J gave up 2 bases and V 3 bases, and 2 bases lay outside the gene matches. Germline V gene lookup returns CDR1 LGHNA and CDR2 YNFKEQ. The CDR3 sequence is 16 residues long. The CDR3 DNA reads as TGTGCCAGCAGCCATGGGACAGGGGGTACTAATGAAAAACTGTTTTTT. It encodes CASSHGTGGTNEKLFF.

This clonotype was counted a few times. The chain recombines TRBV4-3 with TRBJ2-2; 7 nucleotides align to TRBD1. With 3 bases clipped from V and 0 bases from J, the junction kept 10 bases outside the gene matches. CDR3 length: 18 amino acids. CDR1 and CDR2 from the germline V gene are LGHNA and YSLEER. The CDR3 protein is CASSQDLYRGANTGELFF. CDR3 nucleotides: TGCGCCAGCAGCCAGGATCTCTACAGGGGCGCGAACACCGGGGAGCTGTTTTTT.